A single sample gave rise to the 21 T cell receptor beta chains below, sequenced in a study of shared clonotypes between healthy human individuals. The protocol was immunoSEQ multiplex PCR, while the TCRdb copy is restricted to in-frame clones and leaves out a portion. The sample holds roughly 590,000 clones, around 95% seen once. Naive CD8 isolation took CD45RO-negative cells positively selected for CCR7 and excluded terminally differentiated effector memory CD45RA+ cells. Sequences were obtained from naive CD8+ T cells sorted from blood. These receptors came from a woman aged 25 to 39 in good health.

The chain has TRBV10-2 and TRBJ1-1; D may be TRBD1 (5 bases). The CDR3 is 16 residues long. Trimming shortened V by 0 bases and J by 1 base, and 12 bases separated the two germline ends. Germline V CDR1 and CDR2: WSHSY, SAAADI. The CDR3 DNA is TGCGCCAGCAGTGAGTCGGGGGGATCAAGGAACACTGAAGCTTTCTTT. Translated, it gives CASSESGGSRNTEAFF.

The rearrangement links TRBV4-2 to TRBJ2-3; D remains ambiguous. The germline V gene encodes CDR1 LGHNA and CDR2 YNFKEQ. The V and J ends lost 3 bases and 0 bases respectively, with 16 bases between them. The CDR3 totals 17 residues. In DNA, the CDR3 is TGTGCCAGCAGCCAGAGTGGATTTTATAGTAGCACAGATACGCAGTATTTT. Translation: CASSQSGFYSSTDTQYF.

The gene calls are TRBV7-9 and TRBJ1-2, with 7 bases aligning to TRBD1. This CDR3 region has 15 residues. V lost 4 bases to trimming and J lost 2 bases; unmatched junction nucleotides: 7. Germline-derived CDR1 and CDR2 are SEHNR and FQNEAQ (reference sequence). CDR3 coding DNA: TGTGCCAGCAGCTCAAGGACAGGCAACAACTATGGCTACACCTTC. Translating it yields CASSSRTGNNYGYTF.

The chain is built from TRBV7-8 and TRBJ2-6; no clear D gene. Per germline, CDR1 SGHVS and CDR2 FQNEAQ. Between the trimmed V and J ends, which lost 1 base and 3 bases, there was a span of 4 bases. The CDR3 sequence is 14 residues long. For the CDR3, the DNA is TGTGCCAGCAGCTTAGGGGTTGGGGCCAACGTCCTGACTTTC. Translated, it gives CASSLGVGANVLTF.

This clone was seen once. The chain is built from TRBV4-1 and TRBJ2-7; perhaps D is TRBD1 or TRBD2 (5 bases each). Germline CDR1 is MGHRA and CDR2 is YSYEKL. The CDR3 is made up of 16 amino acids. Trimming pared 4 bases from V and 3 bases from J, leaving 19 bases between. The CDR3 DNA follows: TGCGCCAGCAGCCTCCCCCCCGGGACGGGCAACTACGAGCAGTACTTC. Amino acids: CASSLPPGTGNYEQYF.

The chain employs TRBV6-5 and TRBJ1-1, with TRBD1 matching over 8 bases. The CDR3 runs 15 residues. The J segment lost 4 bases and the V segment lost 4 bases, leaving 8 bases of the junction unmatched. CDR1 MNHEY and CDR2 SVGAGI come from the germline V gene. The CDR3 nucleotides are TGTGCCAGCAGTTGGGATGGGGACAGGATCACTGAAGCTTTCTTT. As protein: CASSWDGDRITEAFF.

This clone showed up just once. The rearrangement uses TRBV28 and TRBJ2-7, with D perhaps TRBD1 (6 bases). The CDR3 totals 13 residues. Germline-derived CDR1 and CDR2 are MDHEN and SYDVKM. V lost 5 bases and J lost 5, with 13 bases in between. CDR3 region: CASSITGFHEQYF. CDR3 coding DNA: TGTGCCAGCAGTATTACAGGGTTCCACGAGCAGTACTTC.

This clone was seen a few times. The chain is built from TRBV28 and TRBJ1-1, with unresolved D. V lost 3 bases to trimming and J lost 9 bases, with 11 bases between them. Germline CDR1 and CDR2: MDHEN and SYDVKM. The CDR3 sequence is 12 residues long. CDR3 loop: CASSLGLLKAFF. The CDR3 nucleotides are TGTGCCAGCAGTTTGGGTCTTTTAAAAGCTTTCTTT.

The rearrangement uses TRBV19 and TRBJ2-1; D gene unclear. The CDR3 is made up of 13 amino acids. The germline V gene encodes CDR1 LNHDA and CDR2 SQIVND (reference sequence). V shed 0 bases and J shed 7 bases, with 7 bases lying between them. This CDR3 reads CASSIDYSNEQFF. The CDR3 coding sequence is TGTGCCAGTAGTATAGACTATTCAAATGAGCAGTTCTTC.

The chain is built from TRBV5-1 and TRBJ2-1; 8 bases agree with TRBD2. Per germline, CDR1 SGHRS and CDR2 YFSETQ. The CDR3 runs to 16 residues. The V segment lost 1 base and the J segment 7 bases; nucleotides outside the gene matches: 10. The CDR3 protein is CASSLYGAGEGNEQFF. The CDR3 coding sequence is TGCGCCAGCAGCTTGTATGGAGCGGGGGAGGGTAATGAGCAGTTCTTC.

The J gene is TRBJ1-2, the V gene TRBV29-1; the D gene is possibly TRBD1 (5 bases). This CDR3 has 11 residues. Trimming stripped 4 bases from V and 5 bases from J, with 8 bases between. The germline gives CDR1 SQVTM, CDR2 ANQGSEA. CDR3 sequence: CSVVEGYGYTF. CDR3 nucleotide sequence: TGCAGCGTTGTGGAGGGGTATGGCTACACCTTC. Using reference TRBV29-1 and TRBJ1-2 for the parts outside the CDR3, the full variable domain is SAVISQKPSRDICQRGTSLTIQCQVDSQVTMMFWYRQQPGQSLTLIATANQGSEATYESGFVIDKFPISRPNLTFSTLTVSNMSPEDSSIYLCSVVEGYGYTFGSGTRLTVV.

The CDR3 here is CASSPQGQGFYEQYF. The CDR3, as DNA: TGTGCCAGCAGTCCCCAAGGACAGGGGTTCTACGAGCAGTACTTC. This chain joins TRBV27 and TRBJ2-7, with TRBD1 matching 9 bases. The CDR3 spans 15 residues. The J segment lost 3 bases and the V segment lost 5 bases, leaving 8 bases of the junction unmatched. Germline-derived CDR1 and CDR2 are MNHEY and SMNVEV (reference sequence).

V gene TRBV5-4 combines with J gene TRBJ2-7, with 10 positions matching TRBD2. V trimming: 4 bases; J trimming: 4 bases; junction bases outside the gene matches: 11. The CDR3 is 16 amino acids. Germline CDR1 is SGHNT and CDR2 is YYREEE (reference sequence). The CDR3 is CASSPALAGGWYEQYF. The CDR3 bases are TGTGCCAGCAGCCCCGCTTTAGCGGGAGGTTGGTACGAGCAGTACTTC.

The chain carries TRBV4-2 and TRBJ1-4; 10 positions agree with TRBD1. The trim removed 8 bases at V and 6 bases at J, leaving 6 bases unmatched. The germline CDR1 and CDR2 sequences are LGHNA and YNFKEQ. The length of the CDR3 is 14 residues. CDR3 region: CASQSGTGDEKLFF. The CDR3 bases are TGTGCCAGCCAGTCCGGGACAGGGGATGAAAAACTGTTTTTT.

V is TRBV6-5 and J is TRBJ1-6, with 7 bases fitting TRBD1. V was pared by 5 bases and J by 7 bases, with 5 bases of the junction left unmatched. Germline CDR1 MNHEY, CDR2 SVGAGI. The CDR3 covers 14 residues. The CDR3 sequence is CASSLGTANSPLHF. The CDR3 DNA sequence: TGTGCCAGCAGTCTTGGGACAGCAAATTCACCCCTCCACTTT.

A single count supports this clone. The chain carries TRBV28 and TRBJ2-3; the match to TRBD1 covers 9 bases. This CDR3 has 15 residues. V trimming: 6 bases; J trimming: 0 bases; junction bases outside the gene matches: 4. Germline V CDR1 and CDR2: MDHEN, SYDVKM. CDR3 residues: CASSRGQGSTDTQYF. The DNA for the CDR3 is TGTGCCAGCAGCCGGGGACAGGGAAGCACAGATACGCAGTATTTT.

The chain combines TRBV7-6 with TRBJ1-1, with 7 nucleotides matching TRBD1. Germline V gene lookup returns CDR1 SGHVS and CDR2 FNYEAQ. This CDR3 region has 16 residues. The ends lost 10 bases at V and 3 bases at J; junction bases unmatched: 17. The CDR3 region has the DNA TGTGCCAACAACAGGGGTGCTGCCGCTGGGTACACTGAAGCTTTCTTT. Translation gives CANNRGAAAGYTEAFF.

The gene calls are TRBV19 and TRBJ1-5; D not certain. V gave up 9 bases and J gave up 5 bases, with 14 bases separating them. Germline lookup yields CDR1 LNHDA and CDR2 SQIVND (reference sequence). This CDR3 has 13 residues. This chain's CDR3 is CASKAIFDQPQHF. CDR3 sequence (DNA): TGTGCCAGCAAGGCGATTTTTGATCAGCCCCAGCATTTT.

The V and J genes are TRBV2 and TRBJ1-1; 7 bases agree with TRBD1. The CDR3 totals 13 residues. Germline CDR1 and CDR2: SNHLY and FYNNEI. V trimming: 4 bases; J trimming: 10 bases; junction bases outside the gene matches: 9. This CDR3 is CASSGGQRLIAFF. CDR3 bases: TGTGCCAGCAGTGGGGGACAGAGGCTGATAGCTTTCTTT.

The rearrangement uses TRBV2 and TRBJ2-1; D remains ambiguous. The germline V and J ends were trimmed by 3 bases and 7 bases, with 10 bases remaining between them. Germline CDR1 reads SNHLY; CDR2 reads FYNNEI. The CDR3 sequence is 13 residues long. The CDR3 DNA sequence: TGTGCCAGCAGTGATGCTGGTCCAAATGAGCAGTTCTTC. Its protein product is CASSDAGPNEQFF.

For the CDR3, the DNA is TGTGCAATAAGCTTAACCCGAGGTGGGACTGAAGCTTTCTTT. Residues: CAISLTRGGTEAFF. The rearrangement links TRBV15 to TRBJ1-1; D call uncertain. The CDR3 covers 14 residues. Germline CDR1 is LNHNV and CDR2 is YYDKDF (reference sequence).